This is a list of T cell receptor beta chains from one sample in a study of PD-L1 blockade in urothelial cancer. Only in-frame clones appear in the TCRdb table, and some are missing; sequencing was by immunoSEQ multiplex PCR. The table has about 120,000 clones, roughly 88% seen once. Sequenced here: PBMCs, sampled around atezolizumab (anti-PD-L1) treatment. The receptors come from a middle-aged man with urothelial cancer. The CDR3 runs from the conserved cysteine through the conserved F or W. A D gene is named only where the DNA matches it firmly. A clone size is listed for some rows: how often the clone was seen (once, few, many), or a class if it is expanded.

j_gene: TRBJ1-1
abundance: -
v_gene: TRBV6-6
d_gene: -
CDR3nt: TGTGCCAGCAGTTACTCGAGTCAGAACACTGAAGCTTTCTTT
CDR3aa: CASSYSSQNTEAFF

j_gene: TRBJ1-2
abundance: once
v_gene: TRBV7-9
d_gene: TRBD1
CDR3nt: TGTGCCAGCAGCTTAGCGGGACAGGGGTCCTATGGCTACACCTTC
CDR3aa: CASSLAGQGSYGYTF

j_gene: TRBJ2-7
abundance: -
v_gene: TRBV19
d_gene: -
CDR3nt: TGTGCCAGTAGTCCTCCCTGGGGCCAGAGCTCCTACGAGCAGTACTTC
CDR3aa: CASSPPWGQSSYEQYF

j_gene: TRBJ2-2
abundance: -
v_gene: TRBV18
d_gene: -
CDR3nt: TGTGCCAGCTCACCAAACAGGAACACCGGGGAGCTGTTTTTT
CDR3aa: CASSPNRNTGELFF

j_gene: TRBJ1-2
abundance: -
v_gene: TRBV11-2
d_gene: TRBD1
CDR3nt: TGTGCCAGCAGCCCGGACAGGGGTTCCTATGGCTACACCTTC
CDR3aa: CASSPDRGSYGYTF

j_gene: TRBJ2-7
abundance: few
v_gene: TRBV7-2
d_gene: TRBD1
CDR3nt: TGTGCCAGCAGCGGGACCGGGACAGGTTCCTACGAGCAGTACTTC
CDR3aa: CASSGTGTGSYEQYF

j_gene: TRBJ1-6
abundance: -
v_gene: TRBV7-8
d_gene: -
CDR3nt: TGTGCCAGCAGCTTTTTACAGAATTCACCCCTCCACTTT
CDR3aa: CASSFLQNSPLHF

j_gene: TRBJ1-1
abundance: -
v_gene: TRBV11-1
d_gene: -
CDR3nt: TGTGCCAGCAGCTTTACCCGAAGGGGTACTGAAGCTTTCTTT
CDR3aa: CASSFTRRGTEAFF

j_gene: TRBJ1-2
abundance: -
v_gene: TRBV6-6
d_gene: TRBD1
CDR3nt: TGTGCCAGCCACGGGACAGGGAGATGGTCCGATGGCTACACCTTC
CDR3aa: CASHGTGRWSDGYTF

j_gene: TRBJ2-5
abundance: -
v_gene: TRBV7-9
d_gene: TRBD2
CDR3nt: TGTGCCAGCAGCATTGGGAGCGGGAGCGAGACCCAGTACTTC
CDR3aa: CASSIGSGSETQYF

j_gene: TRBJ2-1
abundance: few
v_gene: TRBV6-1
d_gene: TRBD1
CDR3nt: TGTGCCAGCAGTGTTGGGGACAGGGTATCCAATGAGCAGTTCTTC
CDR3aa: CASSVGDRVSNEQFF

j_gene: TRBJ1-5
abundance: -
v_gene: TRBV19
d_gene: -
CDR3nt: TGTGCCAGTAGTATAGCATATCAGCCCCAGCATTTT
CDR3aa: CASSIAYQPQHF

j_gene: TRBJ2-1
abundance: -
v_gene: TRBV18
d_gene: TRBD2
CDR3nt: TGTGCCAGCTCACCACCGGGACTAGCGGGAGGCCGGCATGAGCAGTTCTTC
CDR3aa: CASSPPGLAGGRHEQFF

j_gene: TRBJ1-1
abundance: -
v_gene: TRBV4-1
d_gene: TRBD1
CDR3nt: TGCGCCAGCAGCCAAGAGAACAGGGGAGCTTTCTTT
CDR3aa: CASSQENRGAFF

j_gene: TRBJ2-3
abundance: -
v_gene: TRBV6-5
d_gene: TRBD2
CDR3nt: TGTGCCAGCAGCCGACTAGCGGGAGGGATGCAGTATTTT
CDR3aa: CASSRLAGGMQYF

j_gene: TRBJ2-1
abundance: -
v_gene: TRBV11-2
d_gene: TRBD2
CDR3nt: TGTGCCAGCAGCTTTAGGACTAGCGGGAGAGGGAATGAGCAGTTCTTC
CDR3aa: CASSFRTSGRGNEQFF

j_gene: TRBJ1-5
abundance: -
v_gene: TRBV2
d_gene: TRBD1
CDR3nt: TGTGCCAGCAGCGTGGGACAGGGGGCCCAGCCCCAGCATTTT
CDR3aa: CASSVGQGAQPQHF

j_gene: TRBJ2-5
abundance: -
v_gene: TRBV11-3
d_gene: TRBD2
CDR3nt: TGTGCCAGCAGCAACCGACTAGCGGGGCGGGAGGAGACCCAGTACTTC
CDR3aa: CASSNRLAGREETQYF

j_gene: TRBJ2-5
abundance: -
v_gene: TRBV15
d_gene: -
CDR3nt: TGTGCCACCAGCAGAGGTGGAGCAGAGACCCAGTACTTC
CDR3aa: CATSRGGAETQYF

j_gene: TRBJ2-6
abundance: once
v_gene: TRBV5-6
d_gene: -
CDR3nt: TGTGCCAGCAGCCTAGGATATGGGGCCAACGTCCTGACTTTC
CDR3aa: CASSLGYGANVLTF

j_gene: TRBJ1-2
abundance: -
v_gene: TRBV6-5
d_gene: TRBD1
CDR3nt: TGTGCCAGCAGAGCTGACAGGGTTGGCTACACCTTC
CDR3aa: CASRADRVGYTF

j_gene: TRBJ2-3
abundance: -
v_gene: TRBV6-1
d_gene: -
CDR3nt: TGTGCCAGCGAGGGGGACACCCACAGCACAGATACGCAGTATTTT
CDR3aa: CASEGDTHSTDTQYF

j_gene: TRBJ1-6
abundance: -
v_gene: TRBV5-6
d_gene: TRBD1
CDR3nt: TGTGCCAGCAGCCGGAGGGACAGGGGCTATAATTCACCCCTCCACTTT
CDR3aa: CASSRRDRGYNSPLHF

j_gene: TRBJ1-5
abundance: -
v_gene: TRBV19
d_gene: -
CDR3nt: TGTGCCAGTAGTATTGGAGGCTATAGCAATCAGCCCCAGCATTTT
CDR3aa: CASSIGGYSNQPQHF

j_gene: TRBJ2-5
abundance: few
v_gene: TRBV23-1
d_gene: TRBD1
CDR3nt: TGCGCCAGCAGGCACAGATCGGGACAGGACCAAGAGACCCAGTACTTC
CDR3aa: CASRHRSGQDQETQYF

j_gene: TRBJ2-2
abundance: -
v_gene: TRBV5-4
d_gene: TRBD1
CDR3nt: TGTGCCAGCAGCTCCGGACAGGTTAGGACCGGGGAGCTGTTTTTT
CDR3aa: CASSSGQVRTGELFF

j_gene: TRBJ1-1
abundance: -
v_gene: TRBV6-4
d_gene: -
CDR3nt: TGTGCCAGCAAGAGAGGTCCGAACACTGAAGCTTTCTTT
CDR3aa: CASKRGPNTEAFF

j_gene: TRBJ2-1
abundance: -
v_gene: TRBV28
d_gene: TRBD1
CDR3nt: TGTGCCAGCAGTCGACCGGGACAGGGTAACAATGAGCAGTTCTTC
CDR3aa: CASSRPGQGNNEQFF

j_gene: TRBJ1-1
abundance: -
v_gene: TRBV28
d_gene: -
CDR3nt: TGTGCCAGCAGTTTTAGCCCAGTTGGAACTGAAGCTTTCTTT
CDR3aa: CASSFSPVGTEAFF

j_gene: TRBJ1-1
abundance: -
v_gene: TRBV7-3
d_gene: -
CDR3nt: TGTGCCAGCAGCTTAAGTTTCAGGGATGAAGCTTTCTTT
CDR3aa: CASSLSFRDEAFF

j_gene: TRBJ2-5
abundance: few
v_gene: TRBV19
d_gene: TRBD1
CDR3nt: TGTGCCAGTAGTGGTCAGGGGGTTGGAGAGACCCAGTACTTC
CDR3aa: CASSGQGVGETQYF

j_gene: TRBJ1-2
abundance: -
v_gene: TRBV28
d_gene: -
CDR3nt: TGTGCCAGCAGCCCTCCCGGGATTTATGGCTACACCTTC
CDR3aa: CASSPPGIYGYTF

j_gene: TRBJ1-3
abundance: -
v_gene: TRBV10-3
d_gene: -
CDR3nt: TGTGCCATCGGGCGGACACTCTCTGGAAACACCATATATTTT
CDR3aa: CAIGRTLSGNTIYF

j_gene: TRBJ2-4
abundance: -
v_gene: TRBV30
d_gene: TRBD2
CDR3nt: TGTGCCTGGAGTGTAAAAGCCAGCGGGAGTATCAACTTC
CDR3aa: CAWSVKASGSINF

j_gene: TRBJ1-3
abundance: -
v_gene: TRBV4-1
d_gene: -
CDR3nt: TGCGCCAGCAGCCAAGATCGGTACCGATACTCTGGAAACACCATATATTTT
CDR3aa: CASSQDRYRYSGNTIYF

j_gene: TRBJ1-1
abundance: once
v_gene: TRBV25-1
d_gene: -
CDR3nt: TGTGCCAGCAGTGAATCGCAGTACACTGAAGCTTTCTTT
CDR3aa: CASSESQYTEAFF

j_gene: TRBJ1-2
abundance: -
v_gene: TRBV28
d_gene: -
CDR3nt: TGTGCCAGCAGCCTCAACGGGAACTATGGCTACACCTTC
CDR3aa: CASSLNGNYGYTF

j_gene: TRBJ2-2
abundance: -
v_gene: TRBV4-2
d_gene: TRBD1
CDR3nt: TGTGCCAGCACGAGGGATAGGACAGGGAACACCGGGGAGCTGTTTTTT
CDR3aa: CASTRDRTGNTGELFF

j_gene: TRBJ2-5
abundance: -
v_gene: TRBV10-3
d_gene: TRBD1
CDR3nt: TGTGCCATCAGCGGGACAGGGGGGTTAGAGACCCAGTACTTC
CDR3aa: CAISGTGGLETQYF

j_gene: TRBJ1-5
abundance: -
v_gene: TRBV6-1
d_gene: -
CDR3nt: TGTGCCAGCAGTGAACACGTCAGGAATCAGCCCCAGCATTTT
CDR3aa: CASSEHVRNQPQHF

j_gene: TRBJ2-1
abundance: -
v_gene: TRBV4-2
d_gene: -
CDR3nt: TGTGCCAGCAGCCAAGCTCCCGGGACTTCGAACAATGAGCAGTTCTTC
CDR3aa: CASSQAPGTSNNEQFF

j_gene: TRBJ2-7
abundance: many
v_gene: TRBV28
d_gene: TRBD2
CDR3nt: TGTGCCAGCAGTCTCCCGACTAGCGGGAGCTCCTACGAGCAGTACTTC
CDR3aa: CASSLPTSGSSYEQYF

j_gene: TRBJ2-3
abundance: -
v_gene: TRBV28
d_gene: TRBD2
CDR3nt: TGTGCCAGCAGTCGAAGGACTAGCGGGAGAAGCACAGATACGCAGTATTTT
CDR3aa: CASSRRTSGRSTDTQYF

j_gene: TRBJ2-7
abundance: -
v_gene: TRBV15
d_gene: -
CDR3nt: TGTGCCACCAGCAGAGGAATAGACAGTGCCTACGAGCAGTACTTC
CDR3aa: CATSRGIDSAYEQYF

j_gene: TRBJ2-1
abundance: -
v_gene: TRBV5-1
d_gene: -
CDR3nt: TGCGCCAGCAGTTCTGGTTCGGGGGGCGCTTACCGGGAGCAGTTCTTC
CDR3aa: CASSSGSGGAYREQFF

j_gene: TRBJ2-7
abundance: -
v_gene: TRBV6-6
d_gene: TRBD1
CDR3nt: TGTGCCAGCAGCAAAGGTCTGACAGGGGCCTACGAGCAGTACTTC
CDR3aa: CASSKGLTGAYEQYF

j_gene: TRBJ1-1
abundance: -
v_gene: TRBV6-5
d_gene: TRBD1
CDR3nt: TGTGCCAGCAGTCTAGGGGGCAGGTTGAACACTGAAGCTTTCTTT
CDR3aa: CASSLGGRLNTEAFF

j_gene: TRBJ2-2
abundance: -
v_gene: TRBV19
d_gene: -
CDR3nt: TGTGCCAGTAGTAACGTAGATGGCACCGGGGAGCTGTTTTTT
CDR3aa: CASSNVDGTGELFF

j_gene: TRBJ1-4
abundance: -
v_gene: TRBV6-4
d_gene: TRBD1
CDR3nt: TGTGCCAGCAGTCAACAGGGGGGAAATGAAAAACTGTTTTTT
CDR3aa: CASSQQGGNEKLFF

j_gene: TRBJ2-1
abundance: -
v_gene: TRBV7-6
d_gene: -
CDR3nt: TGTGCCAGCAGCCCCTCAGGGACCTACAATGAGCAGTTCTTC
CDR3aa: CASSPSGTYNEQFF

j_gene: TRBJ2-3
abundance: -
v_gene: TRBV5-8
d_gene: TRBD2
CDR3nt: TGTGCCAGCAGCTTGGCCCTGACTAGCGTACTTGGGGATACGCAGTATTTT
CDR3aa: CASSLALTSVLGDTQYF

j_gene: TRBJ2-3
abundance: -
v_gene: TRBV2
d_gene: -
CDR3nt: TGTGCCAGCAGTGATGTCTTAGCCTATACGCAGTATTTT
CDR3aa: CASSDVLAYTQYF

j_gene: TRBJ2-2
abundance: few
v_gene: TRBV5-1
d_gene: -
CDR3nt: TGCGCCAGCAGCTTGCCCTTGGTGGAGACCGGGGAGCTGTTTTTT
CDR3aa: CASSLPLVETGELFF

j_gene: TRBJ2-5
abundance: -
v_gene: TRBV11-3
d_gene: -
CDR3nt: TGTGCCAGTAGAGGGTTTGGAGAGACCCAGTACTTC
CDR3aa: CASRGFGETQYF

j_gene: TRBJ1-6
abundance: once
v_gene: TRBV7-2
d_gene: -
CDR3nt: TGTGCCAGCAGCTTGGGCAGGAATAATTCACCCCTCCACTTT
CDR3aa: CASSLGRNNSPLHF